A single sample is the source of the 11 T cell receptor beta chains below, sequenced in a study of cytomegalovirus exposure and HLA in healthy donors. Researchers ran the PCR with 60 Vbeta and 13 Jbeta primers. Generated by immunoSEQ multiplex PCR, the TCRdb table keeps only in-frame clones and is missing some. The sample carries about 140,000 clones, 70% to 80% recorded once. Sequencing was done on a sample of PBMCs. The receptors shown here come from a female donor in good health and CMV-seronegative.

The chain links TRBV14 to TRBJ2-3; the D gene is possibly TRBD2 (5 bases). Trimming shortened V by 1 base and J by 11 bases, and 13 bases separated the two germline ends. This CDR3 contains 13 residues. Germline CDR1 reads SGHDN; CDR2 reads FVKESK. CDR3 loop: CASSQGGSWKQYF. The CDR3 coding sequence is TGTGCCAGCAGCCAAGGAGGGTCCTGGAAGCAGTATTTT.

V and J are TRBV27 and TRBJ1-4; 9 bases fit TRBD1. The V segment lost 6 bases and the J segment 6 bases; nucleotides outside the gene matches: 5. This CDR3 comprises 14 residues. The V gene's germline CDR1 is MNHEY and CDR2 SMNVEV (reference sequence). This CDR3 is CASRTTGGDEKLFF. CDR3 in DNA: TGTGCCAGCAGAACCACAGGGGGCGATGAAAAACTGTTTTTT.

The chain combines TRBV10-1 with TRBJ1-2; D possibly corresponds to TRBD1 (5 bases). From germline, CDR1 is WNHNN and CDR2 SYGVQD (reference sequence). V lost 6 bases and J 8 bases, leaving 22 bases between the germline ends. The CDR3 contains 15 residues. The CDR3 region is CASSEEPQDPRGYTF. The CDR3 coding sequence is TGCGCCAGCAGCGAAGAACCACAGGACCCTAGGGGCTACACCTTC.

Here the CDR3 DNA reads TGTGCCAGCAGCTACAGGGGGCTTGAGCAGTTCTTC. This sequence encodes CASSYRGLEQFF. V usage is TRBV7-2 and J usage is TRBJ2-1; 9 bases fit TRBD1. This CDR3 spans 12 amino acids. Germline trimming cut 4 bases from V and 9 bases from J; bases unmatched to any gene: 1. Looked up from germline, CDR1 is SGHTA and CDR2 is FQGNSA. Filled out from reference TRBV7-2 and TRBJ2-1, the complete variable domain reads GAGVSQSPSNKVTEKGKDVELRCDPISGHTALYWYRQSLGQGLEFLIYFQGNSAPDKSGLPSDRFSAERTGGSVSTLTIQRTQQEDSAVYLCASSYRGLEQFFGPGTRLTVL.

The chain joins TRBV18 to TRBJ2-3; unclear D gene. With 3 bases removed from V and 0 bases from J, the gap between germline ends came to 7 bases. In germline, CDR1 is KGHSH, CDR2 LQKENI. The CDR3 extends over 14 amino acids. This CDR3 is CASSPEISTDTQYF. The CDR3 DNA sequence: TGTGCCAGCTCACCCGAGATTAGCACAGATACGCAGTATTTT.

The V gene is TRBV6-5, the J gene TRBJ1-2; 7 nucleotides match TRBD1. The CDR3 extends over 12 amino acids. V lost 6 bases, J lost 4 bases, and 2 bases stayed unmatched. Germline CDR1 and CDR2: MNHEY and SVGAGI. CDR3 amino acids: CASRGGGYGYTF. DNA of the CDR3: TGTGCCAGCAGAGGGGGCGGCTATGGCTACACCTTC.

The chain carries TRBV5-6 and TRBJ1-4; no reliable D call. The CDR3 covers 12 residues. V was pared by 2 bases and J by 8 bases, with 7 bases between. CDR1 and CDR2 (germline): SGHDT, YYEEEE. As DNA, the CDR3 is TGTGCCAGCAGCTTACTAGAAGAAAAACTGTTTTTT. Translating it yields CASSLLEEKLFF.

The chain couples TRBV7-3 to TRBJ1-1, with 7 bases identical to TRBD1. Trimming took 6 bases from V and 0 from J; bases not matched to a gene: 10. The CDR3 sequence is 16 residues long. Germline assignment: CDR1 SGHTA and CDR2 FQGTGA. The CDR3 DNA sequence: TGTGCCAGCAGATACACCATGGGGACAGTGAACACTGAAGCTTTCTTT. Its protein is CASRYTMGTVNTEAFF.

The rearrangement joins TRBV29-1 to TRBJ2-1; TRBD2 is a possible D gene (6 bases). This CDR3 has 16 residues. Per the germline V gene, CDR1 is SQVTM and CDR2 is ANQGSEA. Trimming removed 4 bases at V and 4 bases at J, with 20 bases between. The CDR3 loop is CSVVLREIKGYNEQFF. CDR3 coding DNA: TGCAGCGTTGTCCTCCGGGAGATAAAGGGTTACAATGAGCAGTTCTTC.

The J gene is TRBJ2-2, the V gene TRBV18; D perhaps matches TRBD1 (5 bases). Trimming took off 3 bases at V and 1 base at J, with 9 bases between the two ends. Germline assignment: CDR1 KGHSH and CDR2 LQKENI. This CDR3 is 15 amino acids long. CDR3 DNA sequence: TGTGCCAGCTCACCCCTAGACAGGAACACCGGGGAGCTGTTTTTT. It translates to CASSPLDRNTGELFF. The entire variable domain, with the rest obtained from reference TRBV18 and TRBJ2-2, is as follows: NAGVMQNPRHLVRRRGQEARLRCSPMKGHSHVYWYRQLPEEGLKFMVYLQKENIIDESGMPKERFSAEFPKEGPSILRIQQVVRGDSAAYFCASSPLDRNTGELFFGEGSRLTVL.

This clone was observed a few times. The chain is built from TRBV6-5 and TRBJ2-7; a possible D gene is TRBD1 (5 bases). V lost 4 bases, J lost 7 bases, and 14 bases lay in between. CDR3 length equals 13 residues. Germline lookup yields CDR1 MNHEY and CDR2 SVGAGI. The CDR3 loop reads CASSSVVGREQYF. DNA for the CDR3: TGTGCCAGCAGTTCTGTAGTGGGGCGAGAGCAGTACTTC.